This T cell receptor (beta chain) is from a study of radiation and T cells in renal cell carcinoma. Study results and caveats: Baseline intratumoral clonotype presence is unknown without pretreatment biopsies. In blood, top tumor clones expanded by 2 weeks, shrinking by 4.

As to time point: baseline pretreatment blood. Treatment of the sample: 15 Gy SBRT to primary tumor, nephrectomy 4 weeks later. The patient's renal cell carcinoma had clear cell pathology. There are 12 residues in the CDR3. Trimming pared 1 base from V and 8 bases from J, leaving 8 bases between. The V gene's germline CDR1 is SGHTA and CDR2 FQGNSA. This clone occurred a few times. What it recognizes is unknown. Profiling relied on immunoSEQ multiplex PCR, and the TCRdb table lists in-frame clones only, not all of them. The sample shows some 150,000 clones, approximately 87% of them seen only once. The chain carries TRBV7-2 and TRBJ1-2; D is uncertain. Sequencing was performed on blood, taken from a patient whose treatment included radiotherapy and nephrectomy. The sequence derives from a woman aged 45-65 years with renal cell carcinoma. CDR3 sequence: CASSLGRRGYTF. The CDR3 nucleotides read TGTGCCAGCAGCTTAGGCCGGAGGGGCTACACCTTC. Complete variable domain (other parts from reference TRBV7-2 and TRBJ1-2): GAGVSQSPSNKVTEKGKDVELRCDPISGHTALYWYRQSLGQGLEFLIYFQGNSAPDKSGLPSDRFSAERTGGSVSTLTIQRTQQEDSAVYLCASSLGRRGYTFGSGTRLTVV.